The following is a TCR beta chain sequence with its context. Its binding antigen is unknown. No base quality information exists; no much larger clone differs at one position. TCRbeta CDR3 regions were amplified from genomic DNA using the immunoSEQ Assay, a bias-controlled multiplex PCR. In the paper's pipeline: Nucleated cell counts per sample were estimated from amplification of reference gene primers within the assay. To quantify the absolute abundance of each unique TCRbeta CDR3 rearrangement, sequence reads were collapsed and filtered. For each sample, productive Simpson clonality was calculated as the square root of Simpson's diversity index across productive rearrangements. As stored in TCRdb, this immuneACCESS dataset retains in-frame rearrangements with V and J assigned. A fraction of the clones does not appear; measured against another copy, unresolved V genes explain less than half of the discrepancy, and the remainder lacks a known reason. The DNA was the basis for D and trimming; V, J and clone size are from that table. For this sample the table gives 80,000 to 100,000 clones, of which about nine tenths were detected only once. The top ten constitute around 2% of the sample.

At the junction V is shortened by 3 bases and J by 5 bases, with 5 bases in between. CDR3 length: 11 amino acids, cysteine to phenylalanine. Just the 33-base CDR3 DNA is kept, in frame starting at base 1. This entry belongs to a study of blood T cell repertoires in COVID-19 (dated by TCRdb to about 2020). Study-wide context: Collaborator samples came from the United States, Italy and Spain and covered acute and convalescent phases of COVID-19. The prospective study material was composed of cDNA or gDNA derived from T cells, B-cell-depleted T cells, or PBMCs. Samples were obtained from the ongoing ImmuneRACE study (first 160 participants) and from over 1,000 subjects provided by 6 global collaborators. HLA class I and class II types, where available, came from metadata supplied by the sample provider rather than from assay-based typing. Deeply sampled blood TCRbeta repertoires from subjects exposed to, actively infected with, or recovered from COVID-19 were included in the dataset. A de-identified subject ID, COVID-19 status, age in years and sex were almost always included in the sample metadata. The repertoires were released in a freely available public database meant as a resource for research on the immune response to SARS-CoV-2. The paper's findings and limits, for the study overall: Clinical and demographic metadata were provided uncurated, with the amount varying by source and participant.

Collaborating institutions collected whole blood in K2EDTA tubes following their own protocols. For TCRbeta analysis, collaborator samples were shipped as frozen whole blood, as isolated PBMCs, or as DNA extracted from either sample type. Sequencing was carried out using peripheral blood. The rearrangement combines TRBV12-3 or TRBV12-4 with TRBJ2-7, with the D gene uncertain. The sequence was obtained from a human donor with active COVID-19. The donor label of this sample is uncertain. The CDR3 protein: CASSFLDEQYF. Read as DNA, the sequence is TGTGCCAGCAGTTTTTTAGACGAGCAGTACTTC.